This passage covers 2 T cell receptor beta chains from one sample sequenced in a study of human T cells and chemical hapten exposure. A single record per CDR3 protein comes from TCRdb applying MiXCR to the RACE reads. The table lists about 110,000 distinct CDR3 sequences, 9% to 15% of them singletons. Documented time point: pre-sensitization, week 0. Specified treatment: therapeutic diphenylcyclopropenone sensitization with weekly scalp DPC. Specimen: whole blood, collected in connection with sensitization to the hapten diphenylcyclopropenone (DPC). The receptors were gathered from a woman aged 45-59 years with alopecia areata. Some clones in this sample may be carry-over from other donors' samples.

The chain employs TRBV28 and TRBJ1-4; 12 positions match TRBD1. The germline V gene encodes CDR1 MDHEN and CDR2 SYDVKM. J was trimmed by 10 bases and V by 6 bases; bases with no gene match: 6. The CDR3 has 14 amino acids. CDR3 coding DNA: TGTGCCAGCAGCCGGGACAGGGGGCGTTCAAAACTGTTTTTT. As protein: CASSRDRGRSKLFF.

This clonotype appeared a few times. The rearrangement joins TRBV25-1 to TRBJ2-5; TRBD1 aligns across 8 bases. The CDR3 is made up of 13 amino acids. The germline V gene has CDR1 MGHDK and CDR2 SYGVNS. With 10 bases clipped from V and 5 bases from J, the junction kept 9 bases outside the gene matches. This chain's CDR3 is CATDRGSVETQYF. The CDR3 DNA follows: TGTGCCACTGACAGGGGTTCGGTGGAGACCCAGTACTTC.